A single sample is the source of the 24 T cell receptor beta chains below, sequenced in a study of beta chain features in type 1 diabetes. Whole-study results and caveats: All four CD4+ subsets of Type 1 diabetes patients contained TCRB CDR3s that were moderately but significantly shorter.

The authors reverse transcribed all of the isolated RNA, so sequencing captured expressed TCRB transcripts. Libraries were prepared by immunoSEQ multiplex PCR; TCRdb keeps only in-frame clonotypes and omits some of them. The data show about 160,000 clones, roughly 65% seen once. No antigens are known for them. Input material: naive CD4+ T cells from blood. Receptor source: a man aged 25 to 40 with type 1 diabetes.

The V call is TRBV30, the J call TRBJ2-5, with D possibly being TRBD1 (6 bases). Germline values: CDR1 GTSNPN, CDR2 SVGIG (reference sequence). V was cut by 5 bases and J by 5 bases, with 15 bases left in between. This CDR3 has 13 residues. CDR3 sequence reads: CAWGRGSMETQYF. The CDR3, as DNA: TGTGCCTGGGGTAGGGGGTCAATGGAGACCCAGTACTTC. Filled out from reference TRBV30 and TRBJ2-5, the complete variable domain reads SQTIHQWPATLVQPVGSPLSLECTVEGTSNPNLYWYRQAAGRGLQLLFYSVGIGQISSEVPQNLSASRPQDRQFILSSKKLLLSDSGFYLCAWGRGSMETQYFGPGTRLLVL.

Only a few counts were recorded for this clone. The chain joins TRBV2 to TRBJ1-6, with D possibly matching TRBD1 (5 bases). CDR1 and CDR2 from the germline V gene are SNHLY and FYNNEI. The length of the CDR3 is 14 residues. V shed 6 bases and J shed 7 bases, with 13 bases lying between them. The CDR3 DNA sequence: TGTGCCAGCAGCCCGGGACCCCGGAATTCACCCCTCCACTTT. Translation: CASSPGPRNSPLHF.

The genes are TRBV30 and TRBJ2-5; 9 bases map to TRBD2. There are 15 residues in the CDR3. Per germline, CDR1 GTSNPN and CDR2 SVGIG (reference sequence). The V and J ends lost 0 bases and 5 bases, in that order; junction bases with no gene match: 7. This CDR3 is CAWSVARGGPETQYF. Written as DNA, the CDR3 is TGTGCCTGGAGTGTAGCGCGGGGGGGCCCGGAGACCCAGTACTTC.

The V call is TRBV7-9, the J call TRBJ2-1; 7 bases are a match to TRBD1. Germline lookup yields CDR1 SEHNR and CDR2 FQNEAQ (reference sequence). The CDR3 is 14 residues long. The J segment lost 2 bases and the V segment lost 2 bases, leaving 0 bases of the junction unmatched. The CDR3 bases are TGTGCCAGCAGCTTACAGGGGGCCTACAATGAGCAGTTCTTC. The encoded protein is CASSLQGAYNEQFF. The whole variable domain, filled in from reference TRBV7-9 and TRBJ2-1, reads DTGVSQNPRHKITKRGQNVTFRCDPISEHNRLYWYRQTLGQGPEFLTYFQNEAQLEKSRLLSDRFSAERPKGSFSTLEIQRTEQGDSAMYLCASSLQGAYNEQFFGPGTRLTVL.

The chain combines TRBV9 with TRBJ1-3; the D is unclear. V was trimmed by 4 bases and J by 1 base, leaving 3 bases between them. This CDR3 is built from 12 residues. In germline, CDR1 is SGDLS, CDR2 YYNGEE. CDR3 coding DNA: TGTGCCAGCAGCTGGTCTGGAAACACCATATATTTT. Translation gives CASSWSGNTIYF.

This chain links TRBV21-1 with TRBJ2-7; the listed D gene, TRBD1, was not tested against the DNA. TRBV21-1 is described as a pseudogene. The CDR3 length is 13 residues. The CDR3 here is CASGPGQTYEQYF. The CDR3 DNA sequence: TGTGCCAGCGGACCGGGACAAACCTACGAGCAGTACTTC.

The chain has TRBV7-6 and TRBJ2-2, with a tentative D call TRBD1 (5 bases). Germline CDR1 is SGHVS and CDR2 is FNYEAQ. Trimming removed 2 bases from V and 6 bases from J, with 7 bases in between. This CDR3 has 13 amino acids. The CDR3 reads CASSLPGSGELFF. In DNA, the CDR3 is TGTGCCAGCAGCTTACCAGGGTCCGGGGAGCTGTTTTTT.

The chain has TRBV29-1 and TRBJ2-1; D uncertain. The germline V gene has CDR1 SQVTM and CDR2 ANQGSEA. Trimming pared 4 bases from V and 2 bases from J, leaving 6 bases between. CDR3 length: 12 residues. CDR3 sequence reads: CSVARTYNEQFF. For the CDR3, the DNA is TGCAGCGTTGCCCGGACCTACAATGAGCAGTTCTTC.

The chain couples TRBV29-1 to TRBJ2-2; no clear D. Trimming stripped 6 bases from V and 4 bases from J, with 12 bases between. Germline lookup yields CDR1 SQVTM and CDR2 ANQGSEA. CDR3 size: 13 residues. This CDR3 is CSVGPPGTGELFF. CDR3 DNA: TGCAGCGTCGGACCCCCTGGCACCGGGGAGCTGTTTTTT.

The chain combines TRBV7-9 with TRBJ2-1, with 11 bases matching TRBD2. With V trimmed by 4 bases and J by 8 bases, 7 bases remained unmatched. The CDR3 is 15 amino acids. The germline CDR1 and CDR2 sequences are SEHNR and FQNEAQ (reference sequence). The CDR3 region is CASSSAGLAVDEQFF. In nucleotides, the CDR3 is TGTGCCAGCAGCTCCGCGGGACTAGCGGTGGATGAGCAGTTCTTC.

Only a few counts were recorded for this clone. The CDR3 sequence is CASSLRTVIANEKLFF. In DNA form, the CDR3 reads TGCGCCAGCAGCCTCAGGACAGTTATAGCTAATGAAAAACTGTTTTTT. The chain combines TRBV4-3 with TRBJ1-4; possible D gene TRBD1, 6 bases. This CDR3 contains 16 residues. Trimming stripped 4 bases from V and 3 bases from J, with 15 bases between. From germline, CDR1 is LGHNA and CDR2 YSLEER.

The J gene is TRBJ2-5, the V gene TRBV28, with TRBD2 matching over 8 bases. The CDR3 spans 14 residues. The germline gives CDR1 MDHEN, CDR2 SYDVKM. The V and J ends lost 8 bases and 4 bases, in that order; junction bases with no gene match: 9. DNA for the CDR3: TGTGCCAGCGTCGACACCGCGGGAGGAGAGACCCAGTACTTC. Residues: CASVDTAGGETQYF.

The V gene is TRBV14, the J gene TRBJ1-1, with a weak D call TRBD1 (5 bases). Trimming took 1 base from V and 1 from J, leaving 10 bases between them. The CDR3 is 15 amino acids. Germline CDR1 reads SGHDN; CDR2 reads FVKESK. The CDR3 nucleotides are TGTGCCAGCAGCCAAGTCGGGGGTGCGAACACTGAAGCTTTCTTT. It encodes CASSQVGGANTEAFF.

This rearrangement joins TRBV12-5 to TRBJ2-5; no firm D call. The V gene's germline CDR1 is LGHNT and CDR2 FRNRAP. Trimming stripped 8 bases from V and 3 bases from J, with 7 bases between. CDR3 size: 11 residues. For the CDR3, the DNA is TGTGCTAGTCAGCTGGAAGAGACCCAGTACTTC. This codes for CASQLEETQYF.

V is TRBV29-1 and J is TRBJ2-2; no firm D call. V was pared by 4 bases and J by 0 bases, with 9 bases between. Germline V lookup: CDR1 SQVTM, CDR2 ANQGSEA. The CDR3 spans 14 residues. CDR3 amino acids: CSVAAITNTGELFF. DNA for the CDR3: TGCAGCGTTGCCGCCATCACGAACACCGGGGAGCTGTTTTTT.

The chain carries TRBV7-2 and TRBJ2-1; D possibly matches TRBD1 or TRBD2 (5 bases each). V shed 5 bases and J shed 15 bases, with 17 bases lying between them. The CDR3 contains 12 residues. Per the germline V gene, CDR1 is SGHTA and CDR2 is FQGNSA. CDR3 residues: CASSRGTENTFF. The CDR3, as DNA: TGTGCCAGCAGCCGTGGGACGGAAAATACGTTCTTC. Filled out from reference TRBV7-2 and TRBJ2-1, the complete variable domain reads GAGVSQSPSNKVTEKGKDVELRCDPISGHTALYWYRQSLGQGLEFLIYFQGNSAPDKSGLPSDRFSAERTGGSVSTLTIQRTQQEDSAVYLCASSRGTENTFFGPGTRLTVL.

The CDR3 here is CASSVLGASTDTQYF. In DNA form, the CDR3 reads TGTGCCAGCAGCGTGCTGGGGGCTAGCACAGATACGCAGTATTTT. The chain carries TRBV9 and TRBJ2-3; possibly TRBD1 for D (6 bases). Trimming shortened V by 2 bases and J by 0 bases, and 10 bases separated the two germline ends. In germline, CDR1 is SGDLS, CDR2 YYNGEE. CDR3 length equals 15 residues.

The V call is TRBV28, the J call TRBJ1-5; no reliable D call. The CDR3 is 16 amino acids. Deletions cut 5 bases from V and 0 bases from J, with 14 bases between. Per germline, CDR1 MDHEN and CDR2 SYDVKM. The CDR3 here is CASSPMDWFSNQPQHF. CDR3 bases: TGTGCCAGCAGTCCCATGGACTGGTTTAGCAATCAGCCCCAGCATTTT.

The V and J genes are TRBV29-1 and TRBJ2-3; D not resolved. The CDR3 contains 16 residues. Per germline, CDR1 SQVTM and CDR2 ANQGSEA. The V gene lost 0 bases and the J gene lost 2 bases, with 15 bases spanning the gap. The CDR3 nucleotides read TGCAGCGTTGAAGACTTCAGATCCCGCGCCACAGATACGCAGTATTTT. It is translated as CSVEDFRSRATDTQYF.

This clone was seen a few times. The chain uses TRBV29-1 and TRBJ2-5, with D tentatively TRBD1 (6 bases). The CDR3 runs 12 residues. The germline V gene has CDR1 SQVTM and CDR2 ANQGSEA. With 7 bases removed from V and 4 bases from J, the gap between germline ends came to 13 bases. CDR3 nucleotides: TGCAGCGCCGGGACACCACCAGAGACCCAGTACTTC. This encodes CSAGTPPETQYF.

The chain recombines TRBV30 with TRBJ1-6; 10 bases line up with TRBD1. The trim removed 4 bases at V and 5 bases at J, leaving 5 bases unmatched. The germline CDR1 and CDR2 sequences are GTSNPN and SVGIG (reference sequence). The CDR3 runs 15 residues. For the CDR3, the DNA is TGTGCCTGGACTCGGACAGGGGGGAATAATTCACCCCTCCACTTT. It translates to CAWTRTGGNNSPLHF.

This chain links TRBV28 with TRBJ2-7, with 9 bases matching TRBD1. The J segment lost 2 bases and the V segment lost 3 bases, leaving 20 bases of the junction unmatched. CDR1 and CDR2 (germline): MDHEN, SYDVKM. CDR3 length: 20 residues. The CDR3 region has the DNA TGTGCCAGCAGTTTCCATCGGGCGGACAGGGGAAGAGGTAGGACCTACGAGCAGTACTTC. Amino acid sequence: CASSFHRADRGRGRTYEQYF.

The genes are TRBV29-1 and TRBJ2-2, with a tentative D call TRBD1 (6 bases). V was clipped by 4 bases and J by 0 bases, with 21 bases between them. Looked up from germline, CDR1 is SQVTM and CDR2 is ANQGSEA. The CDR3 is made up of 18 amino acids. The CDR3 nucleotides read TGCAGCGTTGGCGAGTACCCCGGGACAAGGGCGAACACCGGGGAGCTGTTTTTT. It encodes CSVGEYPGTRANTGELFF.

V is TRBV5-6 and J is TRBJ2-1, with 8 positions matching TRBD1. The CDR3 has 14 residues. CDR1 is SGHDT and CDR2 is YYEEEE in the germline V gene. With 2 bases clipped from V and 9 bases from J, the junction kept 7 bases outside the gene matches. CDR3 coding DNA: TGTGCCAGCAGCTTCGGGACAGGTTTGTTTGAGCAGTTCTTC. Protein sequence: CASSFGTGLFEQFF.